Following are 30 T cell receptor beta chains from one sample sequenced in a study of blood T cell repertoires in COVID-19. TCRdb's table, derived via immunoSEQ multiplex PCR, lists solely in-frame clones and lacks some. The sample yields a few hundred thousand clones, about 85% seen once. The sample consisted of PBMCs or T cells enriched from blood (not recorded which). Receptors originate from a woman between 45 and 60 years old who had been exposed to COVID-19.

This clone was detected only once. V and J are TRBV28 and TRBJ1-6, with D perhaps TRBD1 (6 bases). V was clipped by 9 bases and J by 9 bases, with 33 bases between them. Germline V gene lookup returns CDR1 MDHEN and CDR2 SYDVKM. The CDR3 runs 19 residues. The CDR3 DNA follows: TGTGCCAGGGGACCGACCCGAAATAACGCGGAGAGGGGGAGTTCACCCCTCCACTTT. Protein product: CARGPTRNNAERGSSPLHF.

The V and J genes are TRBV21-1 and TRBJ1-5. TRBV21-1 corresponds to a pseudogene. The CDR3 consists of 16 residues. Written as DNA, the CDR3 is TGTGCCACCAAAAAATGGGGGGGGGCGCGGAATCAGCCCCAGCATTTT. The encoded protein is CATKKWGGARNQPQHF.

For the CDR3, the DNA is TGTGCCAGTAGTGGACAGGGACAGAGCTATGGCTACACCTTC. Protein sequence: CASSGQGQSYGYTF. The chain has TRBV19 and TRBJ1-2; 8 nucleotides align to TRBD1. The germline CDR1 and CDR2 sequences are LNHDA and SQIVND (reference sequence). Trimming cost V 5 bases and J 4 bases; bases outside gene matches: 6. The CDR3 totals 14 residues.

V and J are TRBV21-1 and TRBJ1-5; the listed D gene, TRBD1, was not tested against the DNA. TRBV21-1 is shown as a pseudogene. The CDR3 totals 19 residues. The CDR3 protein is CASSKGRTGRKNSNQPQHF. Here the CDR3 DNA reads TGTGCCAGCAGCAAGGGAAGGACAGGGAGGAAAAATAGCAATCAGCCCCAGCATTTT.

In regard to this clone: At the DNA level, this CDR3 is encoded by other sequences in the same sample as well. The gene calls are TRBV5-1 and TRBJ2-5; tentatively, D is TRBD1 (5 bases). Trimming pared 4 bases from V and 5 bases from J, leaving 9 bases between. The germline V gene encodes CDR1 SGHRS and CDR2 YFSETQ. The CDR3 is made up of 12 amino acids. The CDR3: CASSHRGETQYF. The CDR3 coding sequence is TGCGCCAGCAGCCATAGGGGTGAGACCCAGTACTTC.

This clone has just a few counts. The chain employs TRBV5-5 and TRBJ2-2; weak D call: TRBD1 (5 bases). The CDR3 spans 14 residues. CDR1 is SGHKS and CDR2 is YYEKEE in the germline V gene (reference sequence). V lost 2 bases and J lost 6, with 11 bases in between. CDR3 sequence reads: CASSFNRLSGELFF. CDR3 sequence (DNA): TGTGCCAGCAGCTTCAACAGGTTGTCCGGGGAGCTGTTTTTT.

The rearrangement joins TRBV5-4 to TRBJ2-7, with D tentatively TRBD1 (6 bases). The CDR3 extends over 14 amino acids. The V end was cut by 4 bases, the J end by 2 bases, with 13 bases between. The germline gives CDR1 SGHNT, CDR2 YYREEE (reference sequence). CDR3 residues: CASSRGHSTYEQYF. CDR3 sequence (DNA): TGTGCCAGCAGCCGGGGACACAGTACCTACGAGCAGTACTTC.

This clone was recorded only once. The chain links TRBV4-1 to TRBJ1-2; D uncertain. The CDR3 has 15 amino acids. Trimming took 0 bases from V and 8 from J, leaving 16 bases between them. The germline CDR1 and CDR2 sequences are MGHRA and YSYEKL. The CDR3 DNA is TGCGCCAGCAGCCAAGATGGGCAGGCAGGTCGAGGCTACACCTTC. Protein: CASSQDGQAGRGYTF.

The count of this clone is one. J is TRBJ2-7 and V is TRBV27; 8 bases agree with TRBD1. Germline CDR1 and CDR2: MNHEY and SMNVEV (reference sequence). The CDR3 runs to 13 residues. Trimming removed 6 bases from V and 5 bases from J; junction bases left unmatched: 6. This CDR3 is CASSRSGGNEQYF. The CDR3 nucleotides read TGTGCCAGCAGCCGTTCAGGGGGCAACGAGCAGTACTTC.

This chain joins TRBV12-5 and TRBJ1-3; D is perhaps TRBD1 (6 bases). Trimming took 1 base from V and 4 from J, leaving 8 bases between them. Per germline, CDR1 LGHNT and CDR2 FRNRAP. This CDR3 contains 14 residues. The CDR3 sequence is CASGLGGPGNTIYF. CDR3 DNA: TGTGCTAGTGGTTTGGGGGGGCCCGGAAACACCATATATTTT.

The chain links TRBV28 to TRBJ2-3; TRBD2 matches at 9 bases. CDR1 and CDR2 (germline): MDHEN, SYDVKM. The CDR3 totals 16 residues. The V segment lost 6 bases and the J segment 0 bases; nucleotides outside the gene matches: 7. The CDR3 nucleotides read TGTGCCAGCAGCGCCCCTAGCGGGGATAGCACAGATACGCAGTATTTT. It codes for CASSAPSGDSTDTQYF.

The chain has TRBV5-4 and TRBJ1-1; TRBD1 agrees at 7 bases. The germline V gene has CDR1 SGHNT and CDR2 YYREEE (reference sequence). V was pared by 0 bases and J by 6 bases, with 2 bases of the junction left unmatched. CDR3 length equals 13 residues. The CDR3 loop reads CASSLDRGSEAFF. The DNA of the CDR3 is TGTGCCAGCAGCTTGGACAGGGGCTCTGAAGCTTTCTTT.

The gene calls are TRBV5-1 and TRBJ1-4; D gene unclear. The CDR3 consists of 13 residues. From germline, CDR1 is SGHRS and CDR2 YFSETQ. The germline V and J ends were trimmed by 1 base and 7 bases, with 8 bases remaining between them. The CDR3 bases are TGCGCCAGCAGCTTGTTACCGGGTGAAAAACTGTTTTTT. Translation gives CASSLLPGEKLFF. The full variable domain, with the rest looked up from reference TRBV5-1 and TRBJ1-4, is KAGVTQTPRYLIKTRGQQVTLSCSPISGHRSVSWYQQTPGQGLQFLFEYFSETQRNKGNFPGRFSGRQFSNSRSEMNVSTLELGDSALYLCASSLLPGEKLFFGSGTQLSVL.

The chain has TRBV19 and TRBJ1-3; 7 nucleotides match TRBD1. V was clipped by 5 bases and J by 0 bases; unmatched bases: 7. The germline CDR1 and CDR2 sequences are LNHDA and SQIVND (reference sequence). The CDR3 covers 16 residues. The CDR3 sequence: CASSAGQTLSGNTIYF. The DNA of the CDR3 is TGTGCCAGTAGTGCGGGACAGACTCTCTCTGGAAACACCATATATTTT.

CDR3 residues: CASSRPGQRYGYTF. For the CDR3, the DNA is TGTGCCAGCAGCCGACCGGGACAGAGGTATGGCTACACCTTC. The chain combines TRBV5-4 with TRBJ1-2; TRBD1 aligns across 7 bases. The CDR3 has 14 amino acids. V shed 4 bases, J shed 5 bases, and the junction held 8 bases outside the gene matches. Germline lookup yields CDR1 SGHNT and CDR2 YYREEE (reference sequence). The variable domain in full, completed from reference TRBV5-4 and TRBJ1-2, reads ETGVTQSPTHLIKTRGQQVTLRCSSQSGHNTVSWYQQALGQGPQFIFQYYREEENGRGNFPPRFSGLQFPNYSSELNVNALELDDSALYLCASSRPGQRYGYTFGSGTRLTVV.

The chain links TRBV6-1 to TRBJ1-4, with no clear D. In germline, CDR1 is MNHNS, CDR2 SASEGT. Trimming removed 1 base from V and 7 bases from J, with 7 bases in between. The CDR3 totals 13 residues. Here the CDR3 DNA reads TGTGCCAGCAGTGAAGGCCCGGGTGAAAAACTGTTTTTT. It codes for CASSEGPGEKLFF.

V and J are TRBV19 and TRBJ1-1; 7 bases are shared with TRBD1. J was trimmed by 1 base and V by 4 bases; bases with no gene match: 6. Germline lookup yields CDR1 LNHDA and CDR2 SQIVND (reference sequence). The CDR3 has 15 amino acids. In nucleotides, the CDR3 is TGTGCCAGTAGTAAGCCGGACAGGCGGAACACTGAAGCTTTCTTT. Its protein product is CASSKPDRRNTEAFF.

The rearrangement uses TRBV15 and TRBJ1-3, with D possibly matching TRBD1 (5 bases). The V end lost 5 bases, the J end lost 8 bases, and 16 bases lay between the germline ends. Germline CDR1 and CDR2: LNHNV and YYDKDF (reference sequence). The CDR3 totals 14 residues. CDR3 residues: CATSPRAGRDTIYF. The CDR3 coding sequence is TGTGCCACCAGCCCCCGGGCAGGGAGGGACACCATATATTTT.

The rearrangement joins TRBV2 to TRBJ2-7, with 10 positions matching TRBD2. The CDR3 contains 11 residues. V was pared by 2 bases and J by 11 bases, with 0 bases of the junction left unmatched. Looked up from germline, CDR1 is SNHLY and CDR2 is FYNNEI. The CDR3 region is CASSELAGEYF. CDR3 coding DNA: TGTGCCAGCAGTGAACTAGCGGGGGAGTACTTC.

CDR3 in amino acids: CASSLVRETQYF. The CDR3 region has the DNA TGTGCCAGCAGTTTAGTTCGGGAGACCCAGTACTTC. The rearrangement joins TRBV28 to TRBJ2-5, with D unclear. CDR3 size: 12 residues. Between the trimmed V and J ends, which lost 2 bases and 5 bases, there was a span of 6 bases. The germline gives CDR1 MDHEN, CDR2 SYDVKM.

This rearrangement joins TRBV5-1 to TRBJ1-1; D might be TRBD1 (5 bases). The CDR3 runs to 15 residues. Germline V CDR1 and CDR2: SGHRS, YFSETQ. V lost 0 bases and J lost 4, with 13 bases in between. CDR3 DNA sequence: TGCGCCAGCAGCTTGGGGGCAGGGTCTATCACTGAAGCTTTCTTT. Translating gives CASSLGAGSITEAFF.

The V call is TRBV12-3 or TRBV12-4, the J call TRBJ1-1; D may be TRBD1 (5 bases). CDR3 length equals 12 residues. Trimming removed 4 bases from V and 6 bases from J, with 9 bases in between. The DNA for the CDR3 is TGTGCCAGCAGTTCTAGGGGCGCTGAAGCTTTCTTT. It specifies CASSSRGAEAFF.

This clone was seen a handful of times. The rearrangement joins TRBV5-1 to TRBJ1-1, with 9 positions matching TRBD1. Germline values: CDR1 SGHRS, CDR2 YFSETQ. This CDR3 is 16 amino acids long. Losses at the gene ends were 4 bases for V and 1 base for J; bases not matched to a gene: 8. The CDR3 region is CASSPGQGRGNTEAFF. DNA of the CDR3: TGCGCCAGCAGCCCGGGACAGGGTAGGGGGAACACTGAAGCTTTCTTT.

The chain couples TRBV28 to TRBJ1-5; TRBD1 might be the D (6 bases). This CDR3 region has 14 residues. The V end lost 11 bases, the J end lost 0 bases, and 14 bases lay between the germline ends. Germline assignment: CDR1 MDHEN and CDR2 SYDVKM. The CDR3 region is CAVRDMLSNQPQHF. The CDR3 DNA sequence: TGTGCCGTCCGGGACATGCTTAGCAATCAGCCCCAGCATTTT. The full variable domain, its missing parts supplied by reference TRBV28 and TRBJ1-5, is DVKVTQSSRYLVKRTGEKVFLECVQDMDHENMFWYRQDPGLGLRLIYFSYDVKMKEKGDIPEGYSVSREKKERFSLILESASTNQTSMYLCAVRDMLSNQPQHFGDGTRLSIL.

The genes are TRBV20-1 and TRBJ2-7; D not certain. The ends were cut back, 3 bases at V and 7 bases at J, with 16 bases in the middle. Germline values: CDR1 DFQATT, CDR2 SNEGSKA (reference sequence). The CDR3 extends over 13 amino acids. The CDR3 sequence: CSASERPVGEQYF. CDR3 nucleotide sequence: TGCAGTGCTAGTGAACGACCGGTCGGGGAGCAGTACTTC.

This clone was recorded only once. The DNA is left out, because the CDR3 cannot be placed on it with certainty; the CDR3 is given as TCRdb lists it. CDR3 loop: CASSKDFVGTGTDTQYF. This chain uses TRBV21-1 with TRBJ2-3; no DNA check was done on the table's D call, TRBD1. TRBV21-1 is termed a pseudogene. The CDR3 is 17 amino acids long, termini counted.

The chain uses TRBV10-3 and TRBJ2-7; the match to TRBD1 covers 7 bases. V was clipped by 5 bases and J by 2 bases; unmatched bases: 9. Germline CDR1 and CDR2: ENHRY and SYGVKD. This CDR3 has 15 residues. In DNA, the CDR3 is TGTGCCATCAGTCAAGGGAACAGGGGAACCTACGAGCAGTACTTC. Translation gives CAISQGNRGTYEQYF.

This chain connects TRBV5-1 to TRBJ1-1, with a tentative D call TRBD1 (5 bases). Germline V gene lookup returns CDR1 SGHRS and CDR2 YFSETQ. The CDR3 totals 12 residues. Trimming shortened V by 2 bases and J by 7 bases, and 9 bases separated the two germline ends. CDR3 amino acids: CASSFFQGEAFF. In DNA form, the CDR3 reads TGCGCCAGCAGCTTCTTTCAGGGTGAAGCTTTCTTT. Based on the CDR3 plus reference TRBV5-1 and TRBJ1-1, the full variable domain is KAGVTQTPRYLIKTRGQQVTLSCSPISGHRSVSWYQQTPGQGLQFLFEYFSETQRNKGNFPGRFSGRQFSNSRSEMNVSTLELGDSALYLCASSFFQGEAFFGQGTRLTVV.

V and J are TRBV3-1 (or the pseudogene TRBV3-2) and TRBJ2-5; D call uncertain. Trimming stripped 1 base from V and 3 bases from J, with 3 bases between. CDR1 and CDR2 from the germline V gene are LGHDT and YNNKEL (reference sequence). This CDR3 is built from 12 residues. CDR3 nucleotide sequence: TGTGCCAGCAGCCAAGTCAAAGAGACCCAGTACTTC. Protein product: CASSQVKETQYF.

The chain recombines TRBV5-1 with TRBJ1-2; a weak D match, TRBD1 (6 bases). Trimming took 4 bases from V and 8 from J, leaving 12 bases between them. The length of the CDR3 is 12 residues. Germline V gene sequence: CDR1 SGHRS, CDR2 YFSETQ. CDR3 protein: CASSAQGQGYTF. The CDR3 DNA reads TGCGCCAGCAGCGCCCAGGGGCAGGGCTACACCTTC.